These T cell receptor beta chains were read from a single sample in a study of beta chain features in type 1 diabetes. The method was immunoSEQ multiplex PCR; TCRdb's version includes in-frame clones alone and lacks a portion of them. The data show 250,000 to 300,000 clones, 8% seen once. The sequenced sample was central memory CD4+ T cells from blood. The receptors originated from a woman between 18 and 30 years old in good health. The CDR3 runs from the conserved cysteine through the conserved F or W. A D gene is named only where the DNA matches it firmly.

d_gene	v_gene	j_gene	CDR3aa
TRBD1	TRBV15	TRBJ1-5	CATSRDRYNQPQHF
NA	TRBV6-6	TRBJ1-5	CASSRQSDQPQHF
NA	TRBV28	TRBJ1-5	CASSLSHQPQHF
NA	TRBV5-6	TRBJ2-2	CASSLIRIGPGELFF
TRBD2	TRBV6-5	TRBJ2-7	CASSLKRGEQYF
NA	TRBV9	TRBJ2-2	CASRPTDSTGELFF
NA	TRBV5-6	TRBJ2-1	CASSLGTGRIVHEQFF
TRBD1	TRBV18	TRBJ2-3	CASSPPGQGDWDTQYF
NA	TRBV7-9	TRBJ2-1	CASSLQQGHNEQFF
NA	TRBV6-1	TRBJ1-2	CASVRGNYGYTF
TRBD2	TRBV28	TRBJ2-3	CASSSWGTSGNSDTQYF
TRBD1	TRBV28	TRBJ2-3	CASIPGTGASTDTQYF
TRBD2	TRBV9	TRBJ2-5	CASSALAGSGTQYF
NA	TRBV21-1	TRBJ2-1	CASSKVTSGGARDWNNEQFF
NA	TRBV7-9	TRBJ2-3	CASGARDTQYF
NA	TRBV7-9	TRBJ1-2	CASTPGGGRANYGYTF
NA	TRBV4-3	TRBJ1-6	CASSQDLAGNNSPLHF
NA	TRBV5-1	TRBJ1-2	CASSLDAGAMLYGYTF
NA	TRBV7-8	TRBJ2-3	CASSARLEPRTDTQYF
NA	TRBV11-1	TRBJ2-3	CASVGRLTDTQYF
NA	TRBV6-6	TRBJ1-1	CASKVGGLNTEAFF
NA	TRBV5-1	TRBJ1-4	CASSWTATNEKLFF
NA	TRBV5-6	TRBJ1-4	CASRARGNEKLFF
TRBD2	TRBV5-1	TRBJ2-5	CASSSSGARAETQYF
NA	TRBV5-6	TRBJ2-3	CASSVRALTDTQYF
NA	TRBV11-2	TRBJ2-5	CASSFAGGSGKTQYF
TRBD2	TRBV19	TRBJ2-7	CASSIDPSGSSYEQYF
NA	TRBV5-8	TRBJ1-4	CASSLYIGTNEKLFF
TRBD1	TRBV28	TRBJ2-4	CASPGQGLSVSWNIQYF
NA	TRBV2	TRBJ2-1	CASGGSGNYNEQFF
NA	TRBV5-1	TRBJ1-5	CASRQGMSGPQHF
NA	TRBV18	TRBJ2-7	CASSPGERAEQYF
NA	TRBV6-6	TRBJ2-4	CASSSGLGKNIQYF
TRBD1	TRBV6-7	TRBJ1-4	CASSYSFDRGRRPLGEKLFF
NA	TRBV7-9	TRBJ2-3	CASSLRGTRDTQYF
NA	TRBV2	TRBJ1-2	CASSGSSGLFSGYTF
NA	TRBV11-3	TRBJ2-1	CASSFSGVALSNEQFF
NA	TRBV7-2	TRBJ1-2	CASSSRRQVYGYTF
NA	TRBV25-1	TRBJ2-3	CASRERGLASDTQYF
NA	TRBV6-6	TRBJ2-3	CASKAGTDTQYF
NA	TRBV28	TRBJ1-3	CASSLPGLDTIYF
TRBD1	TRBV9	TRBJ2-5	CASSVTVQGGGETQYF
TRBD1	TRBV10-3	TRBJ2-1	CASGGQGKSEQFF
NA	TRBV5-6	TRBJ2-2	CASSPDYTGELFF